This is a list of T cell receptor beta chains from one sample in a study of cytomegalovirus exposure and HLA in healthy donors. The data were produced by immunoSEQ multiplex PCR, yet TCRdb's version contains in-frame clones alone and is incomplete. The table has around 190,000 clones, approximately 85% seen once. The specimen was PBMCs. Receptors were obtained from a man between 18 and 29 years old in good health and CMV-seronegative. Each CDR3 is given with its conserved first and last residue. A D gene is named only where the DNA matches it firmly. Part of the rows lack a size; the others show once, few, many or a class for expanded clones.

j_gene	v_gene	d_gene	abundance	CDR3aa	CDR3nt
TRBJ2-3	TRBV10-1	NA	once	CASSTRSADTQYF	TGCGCCAGCAGTACTCGTAGCGCAGATACGCAGTATTTT
TRBJ2-5	TRBV5-1	NA	NA	CASRRLQETQYF	TGCGCCAGCAGGAGACTGCAAGAGACCCAGTACTTC
TRBJ1-2	TRBV10-3	NA	once	CAIRGGGSINYGYTF	TGTGCCATCAGAGGGGGGGGGAGCATTAACTATGGCTACACCTTC
TRBJ1-6	TRBV6-6	TRBD1	NA	CASSFSGTENSPLHF	TGTGCCAGCAGTTTCTCCGGGACAGAGAATTCACCCCTCCACTTT
TRBJ1-4	TRBV30	NA	NA	CAWSAKLATNEKLFF	TGTGCCTGGAGTGCCAAACTTGCAACTAATGAAAAACTGTTTTTT
TRBJ1-1	TRBV6-1	NA	NA	CASSARTVSEAFF	TGTGCCAGCAGTGCCAGGACAGTCAGTGAAGCTTTCTTT
TRBJ1-4	TRBV6-5	TRBD1	NA	CASSSGGQGEEKLFF	TGTGCCAGCAGTTCTGGGGGACAGGGGGAAGAAAAACTGTTTTTT
TRBJ1-1	TRBV7-9	NA	NA	CASSLDRPAFF	TGTGCCAGCAGCCTGGACAGACCAGCTTTCTTT
TRBJ2-5	TRBV19	NA	NA	CASSILAQETQYF	TGTGCCAGTAGTATACTAGCCCAAGAGACCCAGTACTTC
TRBJ2-1	TRBV7-9	NA	once	CASSPPVEQFF	TGTGCCAGCAGCCCCCCGGTCGAGCAGTTCTTC
TRBJ2-1	TRBV27	NA	few	CASSVASYNEQFF	TGTGCCAGCAGTGTGGCATCCTACAATGAGCAGTTCTTC
TRBJ1-4	TRBV6-1	NA	NA	CASGTGFKEKLFF	TGTGCCAGCGGTACAGGGTTTAAGGAAAAACTGTTTTTT
TRBJ2-7	TRBV4-3	TRBD2	NA	CASSQEEGGSSVFSYEQYF	TGCGCCAGCAGCCAAGAAGAGGGAGGGTCTTCGGTGTTTTCCTACGAGCAGTACTTC
TRBJ1-1	TRBV6-1	NA	NA	CAGNREHNTEAFF	TGTGCCGGAAACAGGGAACACAACACTGAAGCTTTCTTT
TRBJ2-3	TRBV4-3	TRBD2	NA	CASSQGGGADTQYF	TGCGCCAGCAGCCAAGGCGGGGGGGCAGATACGCAGTATTTT
TRBJ2-7	TRBV28	TRBD1	once	CASSLLTGTYEQYF	TGTGCCAGCAGTTTACTGACAGGGACCTACGAGCAGTACTTC
TRBJ1-2	TRBV29-1	TRBD1	NA	CSGGTGGHSPDGYTF	TGCAGCGGCGGGACAGGGGGCCATAGTCCTGATGGCTACACCTTC
TRBJ2-3	TRBV10-1	NA	NA	CASSRDTQYF	TGCGCCAGCAGCAGAGATACGCAGTATTTT
TRBJ1-6	TRBV7-2	NA	NA	CASSPGGSGGSPLHF	TGTGCCAGCAGCCCCGGGGGGAGCGGGGGATCACCCCTCCACTTT
TRBJ2-2	TRBV11-3	NA	few	CASSGRDGGELFF	TGTGCCAGCAGCGGGCGGGACGGCGGGGAGCTGTTTTTT
TRBJ2-5	TRBV7-8	NA	few	CASSLEEGWQETQYF	TGTGCCAGCAGCTTAGAGGAGGGTTGGCAAGAGACCCAGTACTTC
TRBJ1-5	TRBV6-5	NA	few	CASSTTGTGNQPQHF	TGTGCCAGCAGTACGACAGGAACGGGCAATCAGCCCCAGCATTTT
TRBJ2-2	TRBV5-1	TRBD1	NA	CASSFARGPGTGELFF	TGCGCCAGCAGCTTTGCCAGGGGGCCCGGCACCGGGGAGCTGTTTTTT
TRBJ1-2	TRBV28	NA	NA	CASRSSGRLGGYTF	TGTGCCAGCAGGAGCTCAGGGAGGCTCGGAGGCTACACCTTC
TRBJ1-1	TRBV18	TRBD1	NA	CASSPGTGGNTEAFF	TGTGCCAGCTCACCCGGGACAGGGGGGAACACTGAAGCTTTCTTT
TRBJ1-2	TRBV10-3	TRBD1	NA	CAIRPDRANGYTF	TGTGCCATCAGACCGGACAGGGCCAATGGCTACACCTTC
TRBJ2-7	TRBV7-2	TRBD2	NA	CASSFSLAGNEQYF	TGTGCCAGCAGCTTTAGCCTAGCGGGGAACGAGCAGTACTTC
TRBJ1-3	TRBV2	NA	once	CASKEGSGNTIYF	TGTGCCAGCAAGGAGGGATCGGGAAACACCATATATTTT
TRBJ2-5	TRBV9	TRBD2	NA	CASSVAQYGRAGETQYF	TGTGCCAGCAGCGTAGCTCAGTACGGGAGGGCCGGGGAGACCCAGTACTTC
TRBJ2-1	TRBV28	TRBD1	NA	CASREPGTGVGNEQFF	TGTGCCAGCAGAGAACCCGGGACAGGGGTCGGCAATGAGCAGTTCTTC
TRBJ1-2	TRBV28	NA	NA	CASSLPYAATYGYTF	TGTGCCAGCAGTTTACCGTACGCGGCGACCTATGGCTACACCTTC
TRBJ1-2	TRBV7-2	TRBD1	NA	CASSLRPGGPYGYTF	TGTGCCAGCAGCTTAAGGCCAGGGGGTCCCTATGGCTACACCTTC
TRBJ2-1	TRBV27	NA	NA	CASRPQGRETYNEQFF	TGTGCCAGCAGGCCCCAGGGGCGGGAGACCTACAATGAGCAGTTCTTC
TRBJ1-6	TRBV7-6	TRBD1	few	CASKGVEGANSPLHF	TGTGCCAGCAAAGGAGTCGAGGGGGCTAATTCACCCCTCCACTTT
TRBJ1-4	TRBV28	TRBD1	NA	CASKTGGGEKLFF	TGTGCCAGCAAGACAGGGGGCGGTGAAAAACTGTTTTTT
TRBJ2-3	TRBV7-8	TRBD2	once	CASSPMSGRKEDTQYF	TGTGCCAGCAGCCCAATGAGCGGGAGAAAAGAAGATACGCAGTATTTT
TRBJ2-3	TRBV5-4	NA	few	CASSLERAGDTQYF	TGTGCCAGCAGCTTGGAGCGGGCTGGGGATACGCAGTATTTT
TRBJ2-7	TRBV4-3	NA	NA	CASSQVTGTYEQYF	TGCGCCAGCAGCCAAGTAACAGGAACCTACGAGCAGTACTTC
TRBJ2-1	TRBV7-6	TRBD2	NA	CASTVSYGRNEQFF	TGTGCCAGCACCGTATCCTACGGGAGGAATGAGCAGTTCTTC
TRBJ2-1	TRBV19	NA	NA	CASSIGVGGWDNEQFF	TGTGCCAGTAGTATAGGGGTGGGGGGATGGGACAATGAGCAGTTCTTC
TRBJ2-7	TRBV27	TRBD2	NA	CASSSTSGSGEQYF	TGTGCCAGCAGTTCGACTAGCGGGAGTGGCGAGCAGTACTTC
TRBJ1-1	TRBV28	NA	NA	CASSLGTMNTEAFF	TGTGCCAGCAGTTTGGGGACAATGAACACTGAAGCTTTCTTT
TRBJ1-1	TRBV9	TRBD1	NA	CASSLKTGDPNPNTEAFF	TGTGCCAGCAGCTTAAAGACAGGGGACCCAAACCCGAACACTGAAGCTTTCTTT
TRBJ2-3	TRBV5-1	NA	NA	CASSLAETTADTQYF	TGCGCCAGCAGCTTGGCCGAGACTACGGCAGATACGCAGTATTTT
TRBJ2-7	TRBV10-3	TRBD1	NA	CAISGTGDHYEQYF	TGTGCCATCAGTGGGACAGGGGACCACTACGAGCAGTACTTC
TRBJ2-5	TRBV6-5	NA	NA	CASTSGGETQYF	TGTGCCAGCACCTCCGGTGGAGAGACCCAGTACTTC